The sequence of this T cell receptor beta chain was determined in a study of shared clonotypes between healthy human individuals. V was cut by 3 bases and J by 2 bases, with 10 bases left in between. This CDR3 region has 14 residues. The V gene's germline CDR1 is LNHDA and CDR2 SQIVND (reference sequence). Some clones are missing from TCRdb's copy, which holds only in-frame ones; the method was immunoSEQ multiplex PCR. In the table there are 450,000 to 600,000 clones, about four fifths of which are singletons. The chain employs TRBV19 and TRBJ2-5; D might be TRBD1 (5 bases). The receptor was isolated from a woman aged 40 to 50 in good health. Some clones in this sample may be carry-over from other donors' samples. The sample was PBMCs. CDR3 residues: CASSIGGAQETQYF. DNA for the CDR3: TGTGCCAGTAGTATCGGTGGGGCTCAAGAGACCCAGTACTTC. Variable domain in full (rest from reference TRBV19 and TRBJ2-5): DGGITQSPKYLFRKEGQNVTLSCEQNLNHDAMYWYRQDPGQGLRLIYYSQIVNDFQKGDIAEGYSVSREKKESFPLTVTSAQKNPTAFYLCASSIGGAQETQYFGPGTRLLVL.